A selection of T cell receptor beta chains follows, all from one sample in a study of T-cell memory formation after mild COVID-19. TCRdb re-called the 5' RACE reads through MiXCR, storing one row per CDR3 protein. The table shows fewer than 140,000 distinct CDR3 sequences, with around an eighth occurring only once. Source material: PBMCs or a T cell subset sorted from them (not recorded which). The receptors were gathered from an adult woman who had mild COVID-19 (a few samples of this study predate the infection). Cell type and time point are not known. CDR3s include the opening cysteine and the closing phenylalanine or tryptophan. The D gene is left open where the match is weak.

v_gene	d_gene	j_gene	CDR3aa
TRBV4-2	.	TRBJ2-7	CASSQEGKGLHEQYF
TRBV15	.	TRBJ2-3	CATSPQGLATSTDTQYF
TRBV5-1	TRBD1	TRBJ1-1	CASSGTGLDTEAFF
TRBV19	TRBD2	TRBJ2-1	CASSILAGGHNEQFF
TRBV4-3	.	TRBJ2-7	CASSQGRQTYEQYF
TRBV20-1	TRBD2	TRBJ2-3	CSADPDPGLAGGPMRTDTQYF
TRBV5-1	.	TRBJ2-1	CASSLLISSEQFF
TRBV15	.	TRBJ2-1	CATRSWAGANNEQFF
TRBV27	.	TRBJ2-3	CASSLRRRTDTQYF
TRBV6-2/TRBV6-3	TRBD2	TRBJ2-7	CASSYSASGSHEQYF
TRBV12-3/TRBV12-4	.	TRBJ1-3	CASSYTPTGPLGNTIYF
TRBV9	TRBD2	TRBJ2-3	CASSVALAGASTDTQYF
TRBV5-6	TRBD1	TRBJ2-7	CASSLFGTGIHEQYF
TRBV7-2	TRBD2	TRBJ2-1	CASSSKPGLAGRKSSYNEQFF
TRBV5-1	.	TRBJ2-7	CASSLESVQDTYEQYF
TRBV7-2	TRBD2	TRBJ2-7	CASSLAASGISYEQYF
TRBV20-1	TRBD2	TRBJ2-3	CSARDRSGGRWEYF
TRBV6-5	TRBD1	TRBJ2-5	CASSTGQGDRETQYF
TRBV4-1	TRBD1	TRBJ1-2	CASTIGTDNYGYTF
TRBV7-9	.	TRBJ2-1	CASSFKLLGYNEQFF
TRBV7-9	TRBD1	TRBJ1-1	CASSFGTGGPMNTEAFF
TRBV6-1	TRBD1	TRBJ2-7	CASSPEGQGTYEQYF
TRBV25-1	.	TRBJ2-3	CASSTQGRTDTQYF
TRBV3-1	TRBD2	TRBJ2-3	CASSFLPLAGGISTDTQYF
TRBV27	.	TRBJ2-7	CASSLLVRGRPGYEQYF
TRBV20-1	TRBD2	TRBJ2-7	CSARDIGSGRAWDEQYF
TRBV7-2	.	TRBJ1-1	CASSLGGENTEAFF
TRBV7-6	TRBD1	TRBJ2-7	CASSLETGGYEQYF
TRBV27	.	TRBJ2-1	CASSPRDRWGNEQFF
TRBV24-1	TRBD1	TRBJ2-2	CATSDLNRGTGELFF
TRBV7-9	.	TRBJ2-1	CASSFRQGGDEQFF
TRBV5-6	TRBD1	TRBJ2-3	CASTHGTGKKYF
TRBV19	.	TRBJ2-1	CASTSYPGNEQFF
TRBV30	.	TRBJ2-5	CAWSSPGLLGETQYF
TRBV7-9	TRBD1	TRBJ1-1	CASSPQRGQTLNTEAFF
TRBV12-3/TRBV12-4	.	TRBJ2-5	CASTVAGEETQYF
TRBV3-1	.	TRBJ2-7	CASSQGLPVGEQYF
TRBV11-3	TRBD1	TRBJ2-3	CASSDRAADTQYF
TRBV7-9	.	TRBJ1-3	CASSLQISPGNTIYF
TRBV6-2/TRBV6-3	.	TRBJ2-1	CASSYPRWERNEQFF